Listed here are 20 T cell receptor beta chains from one sample, sequenced in a study of cytomegalovirus exposure and HLA in healthy donors. Both 60 Vbeta primers and 13 Jbeta primers went into the PCR. The assay was immunoSEQ multiplex PCR, and TCRdb's table has in-frame clones only and misses some. In the table there are 100,000 to 150,000 clones, approximately 75% of which are singletons. Input material: PBMCs. The receptors stem from a woman between 50 and 59 years old in good health and CMV-seronegative.

This clone showed up just a few times. This sequence joins TRBV13 and TRBJ2-7; 9 positions agree with TRBD1. Losses at the gene ends were 1 base for V and 5 bases for J; bases not matched to a gene: 6. The CDR3 is 15 residues long. The germline V gene has CDR1 PRHDT and CDR2 FYEKMQ (reference sequence). The CDR3 region is CASSLEGDRVDEQYF. DNA of the CDR3: TGTGCCAGCAGCTTAGAGGGGGACAGGGTGGACGAGCAGTACTTC.

This rearrangement joins TRBV9 to TRBJ2-2; TRBD2 aligns across 8 bases. This CDR3 contains 16 residues. Trimming took 0 bases from V and 3 from J; bases not matched to a gene: 4. Germline V CDR1 and CDR2: SGDLS, YYNGEE. The chain's CDR3 is CASSVEISGDTGELFF. CDR3 DNA sequence: TGTGCCAGCAGCGTAGAGATTAGCGGGGACACCGGGGAGCTGTTTTTT.

This chain connects TRBV6-5 to TRBJ2-3, with TRBD2 matching over 12 bases. Unmatched junction bases numbered 4, after V lost 6 bases and J lost 6 bases. The CDR3 loop spans 14 amino acids. Germline CDR1 reads MNHEY; CDR2 reads SVGAGI. In nucleotides, the CDR3 is TGTGCCAGCAGGACTAGCGGGAGTGAGGATACGCAGTATTTT. As protein: CASRTSGSEDTQYF.

The chain employs TRBV5-6 and TRBJ2-1; D might be TRBD1 (5 bases). CDR3 size: 16 residues. V dropped 0 bases and J dropped 3 bases, with 13 bases sitting between them. Germline V gives CDR1 SGHDT, CDR2 YYEEEE. CDR3 DNA sequence: TGTGCCAGCAGCTTGGGCGCACAGGCAAGCTACAATGAGCAGTTCTTC. The encoded protein is CASSLGAQASYNEQFF. Full variable domain (remainder filled in from reference TRBV5-6 and TRBJ2-1): DAGVTQSPTHLIKTRGQQVTLRCSPKSGHDTVSWYQQALGQGPQFIFQYYEEEERQRGNFPDRFSGHQFPNYSSELNVNALLLGDSALYLCASSLGAQASYNEQFFGPGTRLTVL.

This rearrangement joins TRBV7-9 to TRBJ2-1; 8 nucleotides agree with TRBD1. The V gene's germline CDR1 is SEHNR and CDR2 FQNEAQ (reference sequence). This CDR3 contains 12 residues. V was clipped by 5 bases and J by 12 bases; unmatched bases: 6. The CDR3 sequence is CASSPGQGGQFF. CDR3 nucleotides: TGTGCCAGCAGCCCCGGACAGGGAGGGCAGTTCTTC.

This rearrangement joins TRBV4-1 to TRBJ2-1, with a possible D match to TRBD2 (5 bases). This CDR3 is built from 18 residues. V lost 4 bases, J lost 4 bases, and 23 bases lay in between. In germline, CDR1 is MGHRA, CDR2 YSYEKL. In DNA form, the CDR3 reads TGCGCCAGCAGCCTTTGGGCTGGTCTAGCCACTTTGTACAATGAGCAGTTCTTC. Translating gives CASSLWAGLATLYNEQFF.

The V and J genes are TRBV5-6 and TRBJ2-7; TRBD2 is a possible D gene (6 bases). V dropped 0 bases and J dropped 4 bases, with 20 bases sitting between them. The V gene's germline CDR1 is SGHDT and CDR2 YYEEEE. The CDR3 spans 17 residues. In DNA form, the CDR3 reads TGTGCCAGCAGCTTGGAGGGCTTGAGCGGGCACGAATACGAGCAGTACTTC. Residues: CASSLEGLSGHEYEQYF.

This clone was detected only a few times. The chain combines TRBV5-1 with TRBJ2-7; no clear D. V was trimmed by 2 bases and J by 1 base, leaving 10 bases between them. Germline loops: CDR1 SGHRS, CDR2 YFSETQ. There are 14 residues in the CDR3. The chain's CDR3 is CASSFGEVSYEQYF. CDR3 in DNA: TGCGCCAGCAGCTTCGGTGAAGTTTCCTACGAGCAGTACTTC. Full variable domain (outside the CDR3, taken from reference TRBV5-1 and TRBJ2-7): KAGVTQTPRYLIKTRGQQVTLSCSPISGHRSVSWYQQTPGQGLQFLFEYFSETQRNKGNFPGRFSGRQFSNSRSEMNVSTLELGDSALYLCASSFGEVSYEQYFGPGTRLTVT.

The chain is built from TRBV9 and TRBJ2-3; 9 nucleotides line up with TRBD2. V trimming: 0 bases; J trimming: 12 bases; junction bases outside the gene matches: 14. This CDR3 region has 16 residues. Germline assignment: CDR1 SGDLS and CDR2 YYNGEE. CDR3 sequence reads: CASSVGLAGENLGQYF. CDR3 nucleotides: TGTGCCAGCAGCGTAGGATTAGCGGGAGAGAATCTAGGACAGTATTTT.

The gene calls are TRBV18 and TRBJ2-2; the match to TRBD2 covers 12 bases. The germline CDR1 and CDR2 sequences are KGHSH and LQKENI. V lost 3 bases and J lost 4; bases outside the gene matches: 3. The CDR3 has 16 residues. The CDR3: CASSPLAGGSTGELFF. CDR3 sequence (DNA): TGTGCCAGCTCACCTCTAGCGGGAGGGTCCACCGGGGAGCTGTTTTTT.

There are a few counts of this clone. The chain employs TRBV27 and TRBJ2-7; tentative D call: TRBD2 (6 bases). The CDR3 loop spans 13 amino acids. Germline V lookup: CDR1 MNHEY, CDR2 SMNVEV (reference sequence). The V and J ends lost 4 bases and 7 bases respectively, with 14 bases between them. The CDR3 spells CASSYAGPLEQYF. CDR3 DNA sequence: TGTGCCAGCAGTTATGCGGGACCTCTAGAGCAGTACTTC.

The chain's CDR3 is CASSQASGSVFEQYF. Written as DNA, the CDR3 is TGTGCCAGCAGCCAAGCTAGCGGGAGCGTCTTTGAGCAGTACTTC. The V gene is TRBV4-2, the J gene TRBJ2-7; 10 nucleotides agree with TRBD2. CDR3 size: 15 residues. Germline values: CDR1 LGHNA, CDR2 YNFKEQ. V was clipped by 1 base and J by 7 bases; unmatched bases: 7.

J is TRBJ1-5 and V is TRBV28, with D perhaps matching TRBD1 (6 bases). Trimming took off 7 bases at V and 3 bases at J, with 13 bases between the two ends. CDR1 is MDHEN and CDR2 is SYDVKM in the germline V gene. The CDR3 runs to 14 residues. The CDR3 region is CASTRTVYNQPQHF. Here the CDR3 DNA reads TGTGCCAGCACCAGGACAGTATACAATCAGCCCCAGCATTTT.

The V and J genes are TRBV9 and TRBJ2-7; 7 positions match TRBD2. The germline CDR1 and CDR2 sequences are SGDLS and YYNGEE. This CDR3 region has 13 residues. Unmatched junction bases numbered 5, after V lost 3 bases and J lost 5 bases. The CDR3 bases are TGTGCCAGCAGCGGGGAGGGGTTGCACGAGCAGTACTTC. Translation gives CASSGEGLHEQYF.

This clone was seen a handful of times. V usage is TRBV5-6 and J usage is TRBJ2-5, with 7 bases fitting TRBD1. From germline, CDR1 is SGHDT and CDR2 YYEEEE. Germline trimming cut 4 bases from V and 1 base from J; bases unmatched to any gene: 7. The CDR3 runs to 15 residues. CDR3 region: CASSPAPGGQETQYF. For the CDR3, the DNA is TGTGCCAGCAGCCCGGCCCCAGGGGGCCAAGAGACCCAGTACTTC.

The genes are TRBV6-6 and TRBJ1-4; D gene uncertain. With 0 bases removed from V and 0 bases from J, the gap between germline ends came to 8 bases. Per germline, CDR1 MNHNY and CDR2 SVGAGI (reference sequence). The CDR3 has 16 residues. CDR3 nucleotide sequence: TGTGCCAGCAGTTACTCGTCGAGCGCAACTAATGAAAAACTGTTTTTT. Protein product: CASSYSSSATNEKLFF.

V gene TRBV5-1 combines with J gene TRBJ1-1; D perhaps matches TRBD1 (6 bases). Germline lookup yields CDR1 SGHRS and CDR2 YFSETQ. The length of the CDR3 is 16 residues. Trimming removed 4 bases from V and 7 bases from J, with 23 bases in between. The CDR3 spells CASSPRPGEAGDEAFF. CDR3 in DNA: TGCGCCAGCAGCCCCCGGCCAGGCGAAGCAGGGGATGAAGCTTTCTTT.

The gene calls are TRBV27 and TRBJ2-7, with D uncertain. Germline loops: CDR1 MNHEY, CDR2 SMNVEV (reference sequence). V dropped 2 bases and J dropped 4 bases, with 12 bases sitting between them. This CDR3 is built from 14 residues. CDR3 residues: CASSLDGFGYEQYF. CDR3 in DNA: TGTGCCAGCAGTTTAGACGGGTTCGGATACGAGCAGTACTTC.

This clone was seen once. The chain combines TRBV7-3 with TRBJ2-7; tentative D call: TRBD1 (5 bases). Germline V lookup: CDR1 SGHTA, CDR2 FQGTGA. There are 13 residues in the CDR3. V gave up 5 bases and J gave up 1 base, with 9 bases separating them. The CDR3, as DNA: TGTGCCAGCAGCCCGGCAGGGTCCTACGAGCAGTACTTC. Translating gives CASSPAGSYEQYF.

This chain uses TRBV28 with TRBJ1-2; no reliable D call. Trimming cost V 5 bases and J 4 bases, with 8 bases left between them. Germline V gene data show CDR1 as MDHEN and CDR2 as SYDVKM. CDR3 length equals 12 residues. The CDR3 DNA is TGTGCCAGCAGTGCAGATTTCTATGGCTACACCTTC. Amino acids: CASSADFYGYTF.